The following is a T cell receptor (beta chain) sequence with its context. What it binds is not known. One entry per CDR3 protein, called by TCRdb with MiXCR from the RT-PCR reads. The sample consists of hundreds of thousands of distinct CDR3 sequences, 10% to 15% of them appearing once. This entry comes from a study of response to subunit inactivated influenza vaccine. General observations from the study: It was suggested by the authors that few new T cells are recruited by each seasonal influenza vaccination.

The clonotype comes from a middle-aged man who received an inactivated influenza vaccine. This sample comprised PBMCs from blood, obtained roughly 6 weeks after vaccination.

The chain's CDR3 is CASSLGDLEFF. CDR3 coding DNA: TGCGCCAGCAGCTTGGGAGATCTCGAGTTCTTC. The rearrangement links TRBV5-1 to TRBJ2-1, with D uncertain. There are 11 residues in the CDR3. V was cut by 0 bases and J by 14 bases, with 9 bases left in between. Germline loops: CDR1 SGHRS, CDR2 YFSETQ.